The clone carrying this T cell receptor (beta chain) was seen ten or more times. Its antigen remains unknown. The sample originates from a study of T cells after yellow fever vaccination. The wider study: SMART-Seq v4 Ultra Low Input served to prepare low-cell-number fractions. Study outcomes and limitations: A large majority of primary-vaccination clones showed up again after the booster (about 97% CD4, 88% CD8). Though it reached lower strength, the secondary response hit its peak faster, day 5 versus 15.

Generation of TCR cDNA used 5'RACE template switching (which added a universal primer site and UMIs). TCRdb processed the 5' RACE reads anew with MiXCR; each CDR3 protein has one entry. The sample holds roughly 310,000 distinct CDR3 sequences, approximately 3.8% seen once. CDR3 length: 15 residues. Germline CDR1 is ENHRY and CDR2 is SYGVKD. Trimming at V came to 9 bases and at J to 1 base, leaving 7 bases not matched to a gene. This clonotype originated in a man aged 18 to 30 who received the YFV17D yellow fever vaccine. This chain uses TRBV10-3 with TRBJ2-3; 10 bases are a match to TRBD1. The material was PBMCs, obtained on the day of the yellow fever booster vaccination. The CDR3 nucleotides read TGTGCCATGCACCCCGGGACAGGGGGCACAGATACGCAGTATTTT. This gives the protein CAMHPGTGGTDTQYF.